The present T cell receptor beta chain was sequenced within a study of blood T cells in healthy people across ages. General study findings and limits: CMV status of donors was unknown, possibly confounding expanded clonotype changes. The study found more naive CD4+ cells and higher diversity in long-lived than aged donors.

With regard to this clonotype: No antigen is known for it.

The authors ran a second PCR of 7 to 11 cycles using a sample-barcoded 5' primer and a J-beta primer mix. TCRdb processed the 5' RACE reads anew with MiXCR; each CDR3 protein has one entry. This sample yields almost 300,000 distinct CDR3 sequences, of which around 29% are seen a single time; 29% belongs to the top ten. This CDR3 has 13 residues. Germline CDR1 and CDR2: DFQATT and SNEGSKA (reference sequence). Losses at the gene ends were 8 bases for V and 5 bases for J; bases not matched to a gene: 11. The clonotype was recovered from a woman between 65 and 79 years old in good health. Input material: blood. The chain couples TRBV20-1 to TRBJ2-5; the match to TRBD2 covers 7 bases. CDR3 residues: CSQLTGGGETQYF. CDR3 bases: TGCAGTCAACTGACGGGAGGCGGGGAGACCCAGTACTTC.